This T cell receptor beta chain was found in a study of human T cells and chemical hapten exposure. The overall study: Variation in per-sample TCR yields came mainly from small pooled library volume differences. Broader study findings: Among TCRs, those above 1 in 1000 frequency were unaffected by DPC sensitization.

As concerns this clonotype: Its antigen remains unidentified.

After removal of 6 bases from V and 8 bases from J, the junction contained 6 bases not matched to a gene. Germline V gene data show CDR1 as LNHDA and CDR2 as SQIVND (reference sequence). The CDR3 is 14 residues long. For the library, individual cDNA molecules each received unique molecular identifiers. Per the original data handling: Counts of TCRs in each sample centred on a median of approximately 96,000 and extended from roughly 23,000 to 700,000. TCRdb re-called the reads with MiXCR, one entry per CDR3 protein. The V and J calls here are based on TCRdb, not the publication. Here the sample spans 3,200 or so distinct CDR3 sequences, nearly 50% being singletons. The total RNA was obtained from whole blood that was not fractionated.

J is TRBJ2-1 and V is TRBV19, with 11 nucleotides matching TRBD2. Sequencing was carried out using whole blood. The receptor comes from a human donor who had alopecia or was a healthy volunteer (not recorded which). Some clones in this sample may be carry-over from other donors' samples. This table probably holds off-target reads from a library built for another chain. For the CDR3, the DNA is TGTGCCAGTAGCCGCACTAGCGGGAGCCATGAGCAGTTCTTC. Protein sequence: CASSRTSGSHEQFF.